Shown below are 9 T cell receptor beta chains from a single sample sequenced in a study of T-cell reconstitution after alpha-beta-depleted transplantation in children. Unique molecular identifiers were built into the TCRbeta library. MiXCR, applied by TCRdb to the PCR reads, yields one record per CDR3 protein. Counted here are about 70,000 distinct CDR3 sequences, about a tenth occurring once; the ten biggest clones make up about 13%. The sequencing used PBMCs, collected before TCRalphabeta/CD19-depleted stem cell transplant. The receptor source for this set is a boy aged 5-17 years with acute myeloid leukemia, due to receive a stem cell transplant.

V is TRBV11-2 and J is TRBJ2-2; TRBD1 matches 9 bases. The CDR3 spans 18 residues. CDR1 and CDR2 from the germline V gene are SGHAT and FQNNGV. V lost 5 bases and J lost 7; bases outside the gene matches: 17. CDR3: CASSTVTGTGHFGGELFF. The CDR3 DNA is TGTGCCAGCAGCACAGTAACCGGGACAGGGCACTTCGGCGGGGAGCTGTTTTTT. Filled out from reference TRBV11-2 and TRBJ2-2, the complete variable domain reads EAGVAQSPRYKIIEKRQSVAFWCNPISGHATLYWYQQILGQGPKLLIQFQNNGVVDDSQLPKDRFSAERLKGVDSTLKIQPAKLEDSAVYLCASSTVTGTGHFGGELFFGEGSRLTVL.

This rearrangement joins TRBV12-5 to TRBJ2-1; 9 nucleotides align to TRBD1. This CDR3 has 17 amino acids. The junction had 15 bases not matched to a gene; V was cut back by 4 bases and J by 8 bases. Per germline, CDR1 LGHNT and CDR2 FRNRAP. The CDR3 here is CASGSSTGQGSFDEQFF. The DNA for the CDR3 is TGTGCTAGTGGTTCCTCCACGGGACAGGGAAGTTTTGATGAGCAGTTCTTC.

This clonotype has ten or more counts. J is TRBJ1-5 and V is TRBV24-1; 9 bases match TRBD1. V was pared by 3 bases and J by 2 bases, with 7 bases of the junction left unmatched. Germline V lookup: CDR1 KGHDR, CDR2 SFDVKD. The CDR3 contains 17 residues. The chain's CDR3 is CATSDNRRTGGNQPQHF. The CDR3 DNA reads as TGTGCCACCAGTGATAATAGGAGGACAGGGGGCAATCAGCCCCAGCATTTT.

This clonotype was seen only a few times. This sequence joins TRBV20-1 and TRBJ2-3; tentatively, D is TRBD2 (6 bases). Between the trimmed V and J ends, which lost 5 bases and 2 bases, there was a span of 14 bases. In germline, CDR1 is DFQATT, CDR2 SNEGSKA (reference sequence). This CDR3 contains 14 residues. In DNA form, the CDR3 reads TGCAGTGCTGAGCCGGCGGGGAACACAGATACGCAGTATTTT. Residues: CSAEPAGNTDTQYF.

This clonotype was picked up many times. V and J are TRBV6-1 and TRBJ2-7, with 9 positions matching TRBD2. The CDR3 totals 15 residues. Germline V gene lookup returns CDR1 MNHNS and CDR2 SASEGT. The junction had 8 bases not matched to a gene; V was cut back by 6 bases and J by 2 bases. The CDR3 is CASRPSSGATYEQYV. The CDR3 DNA is TGTGCCAGCAGACCCTCTAGCGGGGCGACCTACGAGCAGTACGTC.

The sample holds many counts of this clonotype. The chain uses TRBV11-2 and TRBJ1-4; 8 bases match TRBD1. Germline assignment: CDR1 SGHAT and CDR2 FQNNGV. Losses at the gene ends were 0 bases for V and 7 bases for J; bases not matched to a gene: 4. This CDR3 is 15 amino acids long. CDR3 DNA: TGTGCCAGCAGCTTAGACAGGGGGCGGTTTGAAAAACTGTTTTTT. Translation gives CASSLDRGRFEKLFF.

In this sample, this clonotype turned up many times. The rearrangement uses TRBV9 and TRBJ2-7; no firm D call. The CDR3 spans 15 residues. Germline CDR1 and CDR2: SGDLS and YYNGEE. V was clipped by 0 bases and J by 3 bases, with 13 bases between them. The CDR3 spells CASSVDPGEFYEQYF. The CDR3 DNA is TGTGCCAGCAGCGTAGATCCAGGAGAGTTCTACGAGCAGTACTTC.

This clonotype was found many times. The genes are TRBV7-2 and TRBJ1-2; TRBD1 agrees at 9 bases. Germline V gene sequence: CDR1 SGHTA, CDR2 FQGNSA. There are 15 residues in the CDR3. The V segment lost 5 bases and the J segment 3 bases; nucleotides outside the gene matches: 7. The CDR3 here is CASSPRTGVDYGYTF. CDR3 DNA: TGTGCCAGCAGCCCTCGGACAGGGGTGGACTATGGCTACACCTTC.

This clonotype appeared many times. In DNA, the CDR3 is TGTGCCAGCAGTTTAGCCAATCAGCCCCAGCATTTT. Translation gives CASSLANQPQHF. J is TRBJ1-5 and V is TRBV12-3 or TRBV12-4; D is unclear. The CDR3 sequence is 12 residues long. V lost 0 bases and J 3 bases, leaving 0 bases between the germline ends.